The 2 T cell receptor beta chains listed next were all sequenced from one sample in a study of human T cells and chemical hapten exposure. TCRdb independently ran MiXCR on the RACE reads; one entry per CDR3 protein. Among 130,000 or so distinct CDR3 sequences listed, approximately 9.5% were seen once. Sample time point: healthy volunteer bleed at 2 weeks. Total RNA was isolated from unfractionated whole blood. Sequenced sample: whole blood. Every receptor here comes from a male donor in good health. Some clones in this sample may be carry-over from other donors' samples.

This clonotype was observed a handful of times. The chain joins TRBV5-5 to TRBJ1-2; 7 bases align to TRBD1. With V trimmed by 0 bases and J by 6 bases, 8 bases remained unmatched. This CDR3 is 15 amino acids long. Germline V CDR1 and CDR2: SGHKS, YYEKEE (reference sequence). CDR3 sequence reads: CASSLVGTVIDGYTF. CDR3 in DNA: TGTGCCAGCAGCTTGGTAGGGACAGTTATCGATGGCTACACCTTC.

DNA of the CDR3: TGTGCCAGAAGGCTAGATTCCCCCCCGTTCTTC. Translating it yields CARRLDSPPFF. This chain connects TRBV4-2 to TRBJ2-1; D gene ambiguous. CDR1 is LGHNA and CDR2 is YNFKEQ in the germline V gene. The V and J ends lost 9 bases and 15 bases respectively, with 18 bases between them. This CDR3 has 11 amino acids.